This T cell receptor (beta chain) is drawn from a study of T cell repertoires in cytomegalovirus infection. Study details: Alongside well-studied HLA-B-restricted CMV epitopes, recently identified HLA-C-restricted CMV epitopes were also used. General study points: Adding up the frequency of public TCR beta families identified people who carried CMV plus the relevant HLA.

Via MiXCR, TCRdb re-called the reads, giving one row per CDR3 protein. The sample consists of some 940,000 distinct CDR3 sequences, roughly 31% of them appearing once. CDR3 size: 15 residues. Deletions cut 0 bases from V and 6 bases from J, with 12 bases between. Germline CDR1 MNHNS, CDR2 SASEGT. There are a few counts of this clonotype. Its antigen is unidentified. V gene TRBV6-1 combines with J gene TRBJ2-1, with D uncertain. The receptor was isolated from a human donor in good health (CMV status not recorded). Some clones in this sample may be carry-over from other donors' samples. The specimen comprised cultured CD8+ T cells from PBMCs, sampled from culture after CMV antigen stimulation. The CDR3 spells CASSEATGQFNEQFF. In DNA, the CDR3 is TGTGCCAGCAGTGAAGCCACCGGGCAGTTCAATGAGCAGTTCTTC.